This entry lists 26 T cell receptor beta chains sequenced from one sample in a study of CD8 T cells in ankylosing spondylitis (dated 2017 in TCRdb). The antigens of these receptors remain unknown. Study-wide conclusions, independent of this receptor: Blood from ankylosing spondylitis patients appeared to be characterized by a TCR beta motif composed of eight highly homologous amino acid variants.

Libraries were made using 5' RACE. Sequencer: Illumina HiSeq 2500. TCRdb trimmed the raw reads at Q25, called clones with MiXCR and kept productive beta chains. Identical CDR3 proteins give one entry, which carries the most common genes and DNA. Present in this sample are hundreds of thousands of distinct CDR3 sequences, approximately 10% of which were seen just once. Jointly, the top ten make up roughly 0.51% of the sample. The sample taken for sequencing was blood, either unsorted or a sorted T cell fraction (not recorded which). The origin of the receptors is a male donor with ankylosing spondylitis.

This clonotype showed up just a few times. V and J are TRBV7-2 and TRBJ2-7; D unclear. V was clipped by 5 bases and J by 2 bases, with 13 bases between them. Germline CDR1 SGHTA, CDR2 FQGNSA. This CDR3 has 14 residues. The CDR3 spells CASSPLGRPYEQYF. The CDR3 coding sequence is TGTGCCAGCAGCCCTTTAGGACGCCCCTACGAGCAGTACTTC.

In its sample, this clonotype was seen many times. A read error may account for a junction end that differs from germline. The chain is built from TRBV29-1 and TRBJ2-6, with D unresolved. This CDR3 region has 12 residues. Germline CDR1 and CDR2: SQVTM and ANQGSEA. The CDR3 is CSVEGGANVLTF. Written as DNA, the CDR3 is TGCAGCGTCGAAGGTGGGGCCAACGTCCTGACTTTC.

A word on this clonotype: A much larger clone differs by one base, so this may be a read error. The V call is TRBV7-2, the J call TRBJ2-3; no definite D call. The ends were cut back, 3 bases at V and 1 base at J, with 5 bases in the middle. This CDR3 contains 13 residues. CDR1 and CDR2 (germline): SGHTA, FQGNSA. The CDR3 sequence is CASSFDRTDTQYF. The CDR3 DNA reads TGTGCCAGCAGCTTCGACCGCACAGATACGCAGTATTTT.

This clonotype has only a few counts. This sequence joins TRBV15 and TRBJ1-2, with unresolved D. V was pared by 0 bases and J by 1 base, with 12 bases between. This CDR3 spans 16 amino acids. CDR1 is LNHNV, CDR2 YYDKDF, per germline (reference sequence). CDR3 sequence: CATSRDAHPINYGYTF. In DNA, the CDR3 is TGTGCCACCAGCAGAGATGCCCACCCTATTAACTATGGCTACACCTTC.

V is TRBV20-1 and J is TRBJ2-1, with 7 bases aligning to TRBD1. With 6 bases clipped from V and 2 bases from J, the junction kept 10 bases outside the gene matches. This CDR3 is 15 amino acids long. CDR1 is DFQATT, CDR2 SNEGSKA, per germline (reference sequence). CDR3: CSAPPGTATYNEQFF. The CDR3 DNA is TGCAGTGCGCCCCCTGGGACAGCAACCTACAATGAGCAGTTCTTC.

The chain joins TRBV20-1 to TRBJ2-4; tentatively, D is TRBD1 or TRBD2 (6 bases each). The CDR3 sequence is 12 residues long. CDR1 is DFQATT, CDR2 SNEGSKA, per germline (reference sequence). The CDR3: CGGLGLKNIQYF. CDR3 DNA sequence: TGCGGGGGGCTAGGGCTAAAAAACATTCAGTACTTC.

The chain employs TRBV20-1 and TRBJ2-4; unclear D gene. The CDR3 spans 13 residues. CDR1 is DFQATT and CDR2 is SNEGSKA in the germline V gene (reference sequence). Trimming shortened V by 0 bases and J by 4 bases, and 7 bases separated the two germline ends. CDR3 in DNA: TGCAGTGCTAGAGATCAAGATAAAAACATTCAGTACTTC. It encodes CSARDQDKNIQYF.

This clonotype was observed a handful of times. The J gene is TRBJ2-5, the V gene TRBV11-2, with unresolved D. Trimming shortened V by 7 bases and J by 2 bases, and 17 bases separated the two germline ends. The CDR3 spans 15 residues. Germline loops: CDR1 SGHAT, CDR2 FQNNGV. The CDR3 region has the DNA TGTGCCAGCACCCCACTCGATGTTCGGCAAGAGACCCAGTACTTC. Translated, it gives CASTPLDVRQETQYF. Based on the CDR3 plus reference TRBV11-2 and TRBJ2-5, the full variable domain is EAGVAQSPRYKIIEKRQSVAFWCNPISGHATLYWYQQILGQGPKLLIQFQNNGVVDDSQLPKDRFSAERLKGVDSTLKIQPAKLEDSAVYLCASTPLDVRQETQYFGPGTRLLVL.

In its sample, this clonotype was seen many times. V and J are TRBV6-1 and TRBJ1-6, with D hard to call. The germline V gene has CDR1 MNHNS and CDR2 SASEGT. The V and J ends lost 3 bases and 4 bases respectively, with 4 bases between them. The CDR3 loop spans 13 amino acids. CDR3 in amino acids: CASSEGYNSPLHF. In nucleotides, the CDR3 is TGTGCCAGCAGTGAGGGGTATAATTCACCCCTCCACTTT.

This clonotype was seen at least ten times. This chain links TRBV12-3 or TRBV12-4 with TRBJ1-6; tentative D call: TRBD1 (6 bases). CDR3 length equals 16 residues. The ends were cut back, 2 bases at V and 10 bases at J, with 18 bases in the middle. CDR3 coding DNA: TGTGCCAGCAGTTTAAGGGGGGGCGTGTTTGGATCACCCCTCCACTTT. It is translated as CASSLRGGVFGSPLHF.

J is TRBJ1-3 and V is TRBV5-1, with D uncertain. Germline V gives CDR1 SGHRS, CDR2 YFSETQ. Trimming took 0 bases from V and 0 from J, leaving 4 bases between them. The CDR3 is made up of 14 amino acids. The CDR3 nucleotides are TGCGCCAGCAGCTTGGAGCCCTCTGGAAACACCATATATTTT. This codes for CASSLEPSGNTIYF.

The sample holds many counts of this clonotype. The chain couples TRBV7-2 to TRBJ2-2, with D maybe TRBD2 (5 bases). Trimming cost V 2 bases and J 4 bases, with 8 bases left between them. Germline CDR1 is SGHTA and CDR2 is FQGNSA. The CDR3 length is 14 residues. The CDR3 DNA sequence: TGTGCCAGCAGCTTACGGGGTACCACCGGGGAGCTGTTTTTT. Protein product: CASSLRGTTGELFF.

The sample holds a few counts of this clonotype. The chain has TRBV20-1 and TRBJ2-1, with D possibly being TRBD2 (7 bases). Trimming cost V 0 bases and J 7 bases, with 13 bases left between them. The CDR3 is 14 residues long. Germline CDR1 and CDR2: DFQATT and SNEGSKA (reference sequence). The DNA for the CDR3 is TGCAGTGCTAGAGATCTAGGGGGGGGGAATGAGCAGTTCTTC. Its protein product is CSARDLGGGNEQFF.

This clonotype was counted many times. The gene calls are TRBV12-3 or TRBV12-4 and TRBJ2-5; D possibly uses TRBD1 or TRBD2 (6 bases each). CDR3 size: 14 residues. Trimming cost V 1 base and J 4 bases, with 10 bases left between them. CDR3 region: CASSLEGGGETQYF. CDR3 sequence (DNA): TGTGCCAGCAGTTTAGAAGGGGGAGGAGAGACCCAGTACTTC.

The chain links TRBV28 to TRBJ1-1; D is uncertain. V lost 10 bases and J 3 bases, leaving 15 bases between the germline ends. Germline-derived CDR1 and CDR2 are MDHEN and SYDVKM. The CDR3 consists of 13 residues. CDR3 nucleotides: TGTGCCACCAAGGCGCGGCCGGACACTGAAGCTTTCTTT. Amino acid sequence: CATKARPDTEAFF.

This clonotype was observed a handful of times. The CDR3 sequence is CAIKSSPATNEKLFF. The CDR3 DNA follows: TGTGCCATCAAAAGCTCCCCCGCAACTAATGAAAAACTGTTTTTT. V is TRBV10-3 and J is TRBJ1-4; D is unresolved. Germline CDR1 ENHRY, CDR2 SYGVKD. The V and J ends lost 7 bases and 0 bases respectively, with 12 bases between them. The CDR3 loop spans 15 amino acids.

DNA of the CDR3: TGTGCCAGCAGCCCGCCCTTTGGAGCGGGGGTGTATGTGGAGACCCAGTACTTC. Encoded protein: CASSPPFGAGVYVETQYF. The chain recombines TRBV14 with TRBJ2-5, with 8 bases identical to TRBD2. The length of the CDR3 is 18 residues. Trimming took 4 bases from V and 5 from J; bases not matched to a gene: 18. The germline V gene encodes CDR1 SGHDN and CDR2 FVKESK.

This clonotype was recorded a few times. This chain joins TRBV7-2 and TRBJ1-1; perhaps TRBD1 as D (5 bases). This CDR3 region has 14 residues. Trimming shortened V by 5 bases and J by 0 bases, and 10 bases separated the two germline ends. Germline values: CDR1 SGHTA, CDR2 FQGNSA. CDR3 in DNA: TGTGCCAGCAGCCGGGGACTGCTGAACACTGAAGCTTTCTTT. It specifies CASSRGLLNTEAFF.

This clonotype was detected a few times. The genes are TRBV4-1 and TRBJ2-7; 7 bases are shared with TRBD1. With V trimmed by 4 bases and J by 2 bases, 11 bases remained unmatched. The CDR3 length is 16 residues. Germline V CDR1 and CDR2: MGHRA, YSYEKL. The DNA of the CDR3 is TGCGCCAGCAGCCCATATCCGGGACAGACACCCTACGAGCAGTACTTC. It specifies CASSPYPGQTPYEQYF.

A few counts support this clonotype. The rearrangement links TRBV4-1 to TRBJ2-5, with D hard to call. Per the germline V gene, CDR1 is MGHRA and CDR2 is YSYEKL. CDR3 length: 13 residues. Trimming removed 1 base from V and 5 bases from J, with 8 bases in between. The CDR3 region has the DNA TGCGCCAGCAGCCAAGCAGTATCGGAGACCCAGTACTTC. Protein: CASSQAVSETQYF.

The sample holds a few counts of this clonotype. The rearrangement links TRBV20-1 to TRBJ2-7, with 10 bases fitting TRBD1. Germline V gives CDR1 DFQATT, CDR2 SNEGSKA (reference sequence). The CDR3 extends over 13 amino acids. The CDR3 region is CSVGTGVDYEQYF. CDR3 coding DNA: TGCAGCGTGGGGACAGGGGTTGACTACGAGCAGTACTTC.

The gene calls are TRBV11-2 and TRBJ2-3, with TRBD1 matching over 7 bases. This CDR3 has 15 amino acids. Losses at the gene ends were 3 bases for V and 3 bases for J; bases not matched to a gene: 6. CDR1 SGHAT and CDR2 FQNNGV come from the germline V gene. The CDR3 spells CASSFGQATTDTQYF. The CDR3 nucleotides read TGTGCCAGCAGCTTTGGACAGGCCACTACAGATACGCAGTATTTT.

The rearrangement links TRBV28 to TRBJ1-6; tentative D call: TRBD1 (6 bases). The CDR3 is 16 residues long. The V end was cut by 4 bases, the J end by 7 bases, with 17 bases between. CDR1 and CDR2 from the germline V gene are MDHEN and SYDVKM. CDR3 sequence: CASSYSTGQRNSPLHF. The CDR3 DNA reads as TGTGCCAGCAGTTACTCGACGGGACAACGGAATTCACCCCTCCACTTT.

This clonotype was seen more than once but under ten times. V and J are TRBV6-1 and TRBJ1-2; the D gene is possibly TRBD1 (5 bases). The germline V gene encodes CDR1 MNHNS and CDR2 SASEGT. The V gene lost 6 bases and the J gene lost 3 bases, with 14 bases spanning the gap. The CDR3 sequence is 14 residues long. The CDR3 loop is CASSIRDVDYGYTF. The CDR3 bases are TGTGCCAGCAGCATCAGGGATGTGGACTATGGCTACACCTTC.

The chain couples TRBV6-2 or TRBV6-3 to TRBJ2-1, with D unresolved. Germline V gene data show CDR1 as MNHEY and CDR2 as SVGEGT. Trimming removed 0 bases at V and 0 bases at J, with 9 bases between. This CDR3 is 16 amino acids long. CDR3 loop: CASSYSSPYSYNEQFF. CDR3 in DNA: TGTGCCAGCAGTTACTCGAGTCCCTACTCCTACAATGAGCAGTTCTTC.

This clonotype was detected ten times or more. The chain has TRBV12-3 or TRBV12-4 and TRBJ1-2; unclear D gene. The V end lost 7 bases, the J end lost 0 bases, and 9 bases lay between the germline ends. The CDR3 is 13 residues long. Here the CDR3 DNA reads TGTGCCAGCACCACGCGCGCTAACTATGGCTACACCTTC. Amino acids: CASTTRANYGYTF.